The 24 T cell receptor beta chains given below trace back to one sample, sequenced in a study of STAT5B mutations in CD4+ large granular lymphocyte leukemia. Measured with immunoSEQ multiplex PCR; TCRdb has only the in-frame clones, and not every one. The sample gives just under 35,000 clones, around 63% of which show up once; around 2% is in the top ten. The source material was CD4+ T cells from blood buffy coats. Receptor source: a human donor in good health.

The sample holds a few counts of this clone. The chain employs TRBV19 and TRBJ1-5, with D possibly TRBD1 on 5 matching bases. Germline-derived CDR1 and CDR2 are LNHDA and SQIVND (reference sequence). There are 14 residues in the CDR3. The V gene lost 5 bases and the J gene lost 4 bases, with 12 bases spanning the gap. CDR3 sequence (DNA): TGTGCCAGTAGTTCAAGGACAACTAATCAGCCCCAGCATTTT. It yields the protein CASSSRTTNQPQHF.

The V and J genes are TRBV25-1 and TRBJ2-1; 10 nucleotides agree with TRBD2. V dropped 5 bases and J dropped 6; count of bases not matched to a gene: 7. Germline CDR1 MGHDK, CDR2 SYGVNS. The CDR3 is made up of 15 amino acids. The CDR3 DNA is TGTGCCAGCAGTTGGAGCGGGGGGGCTGGCAATGAGCAGTTCTTC. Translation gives CASSWSGGAGNEQFF.

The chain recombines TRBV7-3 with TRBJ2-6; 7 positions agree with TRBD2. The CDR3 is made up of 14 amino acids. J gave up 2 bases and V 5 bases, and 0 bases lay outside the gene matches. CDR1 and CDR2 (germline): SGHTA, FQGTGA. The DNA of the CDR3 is TGTGCCAGCAGCGGGGGGGCTGGGGCCAACGTCCTGACTTTC. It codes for CASSGGAGANVLTF.

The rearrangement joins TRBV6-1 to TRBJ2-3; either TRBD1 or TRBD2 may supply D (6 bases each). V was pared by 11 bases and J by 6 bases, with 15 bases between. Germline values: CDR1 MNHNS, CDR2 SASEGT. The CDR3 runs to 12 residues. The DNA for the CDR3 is TGTGCCCACGGGGGCACTCTCGATACGCAGTATTTT. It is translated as CAHGGTLDTQYF.

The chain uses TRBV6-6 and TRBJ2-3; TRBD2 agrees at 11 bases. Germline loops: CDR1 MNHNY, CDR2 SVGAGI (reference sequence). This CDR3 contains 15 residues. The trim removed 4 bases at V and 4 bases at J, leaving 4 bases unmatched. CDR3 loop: CASSSTSGVADTQYF. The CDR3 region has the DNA TGTGCCAGCAGTTCGACTAGCGGGGTTGCAGATACGCAGTATTTT.

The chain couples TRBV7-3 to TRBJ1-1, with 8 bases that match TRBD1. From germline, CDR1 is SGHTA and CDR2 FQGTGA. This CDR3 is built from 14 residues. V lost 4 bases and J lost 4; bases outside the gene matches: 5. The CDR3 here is CASSYGTGGTEAFF. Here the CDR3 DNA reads TGTGCCAGCAGCTACGGGACAGGTGGCACTGAAGCTTTCTTT.

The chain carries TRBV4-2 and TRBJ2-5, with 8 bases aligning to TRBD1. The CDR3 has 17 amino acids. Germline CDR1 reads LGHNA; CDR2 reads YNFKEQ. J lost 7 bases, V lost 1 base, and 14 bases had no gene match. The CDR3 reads CASSQGSGAGGAGTQYF. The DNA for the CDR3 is TGTGCCAGCAGCCAAGGGAGTGGGGCAGGGGGCGCGGGGACCCAGTACTTC.

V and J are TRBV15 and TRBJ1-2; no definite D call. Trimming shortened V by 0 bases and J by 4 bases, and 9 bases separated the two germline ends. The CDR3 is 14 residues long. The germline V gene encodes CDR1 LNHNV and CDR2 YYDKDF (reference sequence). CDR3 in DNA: TGTGCCACCAGCAGAGATTCGGGAGTCTATGGCTACACCTTC. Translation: CATSRDSGVYGYTF.

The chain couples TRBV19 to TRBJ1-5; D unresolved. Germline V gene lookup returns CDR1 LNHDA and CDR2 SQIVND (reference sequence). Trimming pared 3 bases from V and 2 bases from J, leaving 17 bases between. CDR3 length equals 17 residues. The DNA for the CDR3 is TGTGCCAGTAGTATTAGTAACAGAATATCTCGCAATCAGCCCCAGCATTTT. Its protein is CASSISNRISRNQPQHF.

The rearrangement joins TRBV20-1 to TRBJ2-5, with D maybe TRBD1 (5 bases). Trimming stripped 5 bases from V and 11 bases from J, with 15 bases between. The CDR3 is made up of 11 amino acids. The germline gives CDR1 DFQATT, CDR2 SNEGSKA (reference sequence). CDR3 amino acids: CSAWTLSEQYF. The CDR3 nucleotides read TGCAGTGCTTGGACACTATCAGAGCAGTACTTC.

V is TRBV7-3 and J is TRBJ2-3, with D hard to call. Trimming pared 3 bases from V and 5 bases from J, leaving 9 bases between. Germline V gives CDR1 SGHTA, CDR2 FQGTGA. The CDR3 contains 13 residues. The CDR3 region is CASSFSRQDTQYF. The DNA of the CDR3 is TGTGCCAGCAGCTTCAGTCGTCAAGATACGCAGTATTTT. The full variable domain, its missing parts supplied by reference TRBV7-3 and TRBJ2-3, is GAGVSQTPSNKVTEKGKYVELRCDPISGHTALYWYRQSLGQGPEFLIYFQGTGAADDSGLPNDRFFAVRPEGSVSTLKIQRTERGDSAVYLCASSFSRQDTQYFGPGTRLTVL.

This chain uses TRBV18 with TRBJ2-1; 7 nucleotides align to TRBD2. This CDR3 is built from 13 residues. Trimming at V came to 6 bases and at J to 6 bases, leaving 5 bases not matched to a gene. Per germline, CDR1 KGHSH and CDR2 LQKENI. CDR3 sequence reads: CASSGLVANEQFF. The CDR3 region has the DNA TGTGCCAGCTCTGGACTAGTAGCCAATGAGCAGTTCTTC.

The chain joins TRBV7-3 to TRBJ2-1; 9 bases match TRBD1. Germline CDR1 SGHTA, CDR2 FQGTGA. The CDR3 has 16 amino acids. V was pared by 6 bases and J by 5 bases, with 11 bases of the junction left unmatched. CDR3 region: CASSRGQGRNHNEQFF. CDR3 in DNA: TGTGCCAGCAGTCGGGGACAGGGAAGAAACCACAATGAGCAGTTCTTC.

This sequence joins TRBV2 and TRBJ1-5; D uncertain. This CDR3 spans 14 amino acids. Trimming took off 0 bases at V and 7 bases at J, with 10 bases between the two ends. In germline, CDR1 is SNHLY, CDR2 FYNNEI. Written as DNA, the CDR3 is TGTGCCAGCAGTGAAGCGGACGGAAACCAGCCCCAGCATTTT. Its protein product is CASSEADGNQPQHF. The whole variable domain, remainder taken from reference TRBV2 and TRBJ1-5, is EPEVTQTPSHQVTQMGQEVILRCVPISNHLYFYWYRQILGQKVEFLVSFYNNEISEKSEIFDDQFSVERPDGSNFTLKIRSTKLEDSAMYFCASSEADGNQPQHFGDGTRLSIL.

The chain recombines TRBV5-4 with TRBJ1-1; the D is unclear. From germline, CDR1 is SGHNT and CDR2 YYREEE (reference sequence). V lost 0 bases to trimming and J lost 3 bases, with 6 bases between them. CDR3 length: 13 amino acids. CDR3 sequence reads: CASSLAGDTEAFF. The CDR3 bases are TGTGCCAGCAGCTTGGCCGGAGACACTGAAGCTTTCTTT. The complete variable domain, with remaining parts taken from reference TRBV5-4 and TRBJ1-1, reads ETGVTQSPTHLIKTRGQQVTLRCSSQSGHNTVSWYQQALGQGPQFIFQYYREEENGRGNFPPRFSGLQFPNYSSELNVNALELDDSALYLCASSLAGDTEAFFGQGTRLTVV.

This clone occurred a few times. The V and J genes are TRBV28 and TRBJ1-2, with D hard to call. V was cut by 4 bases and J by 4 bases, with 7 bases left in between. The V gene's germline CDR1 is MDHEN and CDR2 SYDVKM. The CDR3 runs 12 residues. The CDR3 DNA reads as TGTGCCAGCAGTTCACTCCGCTATGGCTACACCTTC. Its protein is CASSSLRYGYTF.

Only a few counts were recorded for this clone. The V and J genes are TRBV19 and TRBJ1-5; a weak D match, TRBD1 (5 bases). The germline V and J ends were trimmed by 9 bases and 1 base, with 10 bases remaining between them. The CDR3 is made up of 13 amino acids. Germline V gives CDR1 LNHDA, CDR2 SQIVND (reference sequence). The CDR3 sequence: CASGTGSNQPQHF. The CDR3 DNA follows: TGTGCCAGCGGGACGGGAAGCAATCAGCCCCAGCATTTT.

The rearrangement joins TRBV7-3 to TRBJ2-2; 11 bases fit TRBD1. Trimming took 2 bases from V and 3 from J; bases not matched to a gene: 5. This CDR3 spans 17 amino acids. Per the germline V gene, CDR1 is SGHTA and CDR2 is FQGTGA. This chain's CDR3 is CASSLGTGGTDTGELFF. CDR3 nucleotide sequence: TGTGCCAGCAGCTTAGGGACAGGGGGGACCGACACCGGGGAGCTGTTTTTT.

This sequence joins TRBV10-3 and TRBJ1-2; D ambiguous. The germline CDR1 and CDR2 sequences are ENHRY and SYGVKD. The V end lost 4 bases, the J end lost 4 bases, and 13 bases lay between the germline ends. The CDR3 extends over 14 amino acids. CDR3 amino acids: CAISAPGARYGYTF. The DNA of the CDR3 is TGTGCCATCAGTGCCCCCGGAGCTCGCTATGGCTACACCTTC.

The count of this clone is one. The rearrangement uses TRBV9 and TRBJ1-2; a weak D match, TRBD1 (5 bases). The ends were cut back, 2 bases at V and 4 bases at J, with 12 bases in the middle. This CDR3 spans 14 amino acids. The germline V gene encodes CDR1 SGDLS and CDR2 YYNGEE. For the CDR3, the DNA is TGTGCCAGCAGCGTGGGAGGACAACCCTATGGCTACACCTTC. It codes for CASSVGGQPYGYTF.

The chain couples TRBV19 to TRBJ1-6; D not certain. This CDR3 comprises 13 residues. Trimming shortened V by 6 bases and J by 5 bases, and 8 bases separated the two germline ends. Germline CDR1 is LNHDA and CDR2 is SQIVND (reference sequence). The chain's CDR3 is CASRAVDNSPLHF. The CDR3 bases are TGTGCCAGTAGGGCGGTGGATAATTCACCCCTCCACTTT.

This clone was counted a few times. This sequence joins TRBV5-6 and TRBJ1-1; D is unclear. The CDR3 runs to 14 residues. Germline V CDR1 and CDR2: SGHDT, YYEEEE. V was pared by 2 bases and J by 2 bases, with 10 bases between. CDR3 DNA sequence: TGTGCCAGCAGCTTTATAGACTCCAACACTGAAGCTTTCTTT. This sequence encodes CASSFIDSNTEAFF.

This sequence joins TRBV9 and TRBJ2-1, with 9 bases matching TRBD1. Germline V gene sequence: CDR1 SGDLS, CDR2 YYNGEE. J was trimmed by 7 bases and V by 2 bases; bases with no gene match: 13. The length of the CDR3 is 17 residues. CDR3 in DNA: TGTGCCAGCAGCGTTAGACAGGGGGTAAGTGGGGAAAATGAGCAGTTCTTC. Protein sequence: CASSVRQGVSGENEQFF. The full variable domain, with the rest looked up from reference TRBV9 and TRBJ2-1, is DSGVTQTPKHLITATGQRVTLRCSPRSGDLSVYWYQQSLDQGLQFLIQYYNGEERAKGNILERFSAQQFPDLHSELNLSSLELGDSALYFCASSVRQGVSGENEQFFGPGTRLTVL.

DNA of the CDR3: TGTGCCAGCAGCCCCGGGACCAGCCCTAATGAAAAACTGTTTTTT. This sequence encodes CASSPGTSPNEKLFF. The J gene is TRBJ1-4, the V gene TRBV7-9, with D possibly matching TRBD1 (5 bases). The CDR3 runs to 15 residues. Per the germline V gene, CDR1 is SEHNR and CDR2 is FQNEAQ (reference sequence). Trimming took 5 bases from V and 3 from J, leaving 13 bases between them.